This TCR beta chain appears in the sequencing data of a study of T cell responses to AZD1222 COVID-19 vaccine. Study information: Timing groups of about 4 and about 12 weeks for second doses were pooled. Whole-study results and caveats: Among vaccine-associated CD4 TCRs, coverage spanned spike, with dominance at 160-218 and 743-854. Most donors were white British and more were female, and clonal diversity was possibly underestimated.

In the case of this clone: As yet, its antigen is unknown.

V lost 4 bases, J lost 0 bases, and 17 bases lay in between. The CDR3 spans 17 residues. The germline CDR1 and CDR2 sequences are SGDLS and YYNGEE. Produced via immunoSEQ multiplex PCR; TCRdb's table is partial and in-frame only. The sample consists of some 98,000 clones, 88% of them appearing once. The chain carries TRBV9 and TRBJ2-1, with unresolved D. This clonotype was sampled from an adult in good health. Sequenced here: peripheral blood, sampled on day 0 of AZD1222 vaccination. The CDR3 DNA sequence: TGTGCCAGCAGCCCCAGCAATGTGGGGAACTCCTACAATGAGCAGTTCTTC. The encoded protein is CASSPSNVGNSYNEQFF.